The rows below give T cell receptor beta chains drawn from one sample of a study of regulatory T cells in long-lasting Graves disease. A single record per CDR3 protein comes from TCRdb applying MiXCR to the multiplex PCR reads. In the table there are 350,000 to 400,000 distinct CDR3 sequences, 15% to 20% of which are singletons. These data were also filed under a second study, of T cells in Graves' hyperthyroidism and ophthalmopathy.

The sample here was peripheral blood mononuclear cells (PBMCs), taken at new diagnosis, from a patient treated with antithyroid drugs. All receptors come from a woman younger than 30 with Graves disease. Each CDR3 is given with its conserved first and last residue. The order of the fields is CDR3 protein, CDR3 DNA, D gene, V gene, J gene, clone size. The D gene is left open where the match is weak. The size of a clone is reported for some rows only, either as once, few or many, or as a class for expanded clones.

CDR3 protein: CASSLDGFEAFF; CDR3 DNA: TGCGCCAGCAGCTTGGACGGCTTCGAAGCTTTCTTT; D gene: .; V gene: TRBV5-1; J gene: TRBJ1-1; clone size: .
CDR3 protein: CASSPGGQGKFEAFF; CDR3 DNA: TGTGCCAGCAGCCCAGGGGGACAGGGGAAGTTTGAAGCTTTCTTT; D gene: TRBD1; V gene: TRBV9; J gene: TRBJ1-1; clone size: few
CDR3 protein: CASSLPSPRYQPQHF; CDR3 DNA: TGTGCCAGCAGTCTACCCAGTCCTCGGTATCAGCCCCAGCATTTT; D gene: .; V gene: TRBV7-2; J gene: TRBJ1-5; clone size: .
CDR3 protein: CASSYSTGGLNTQYF; CDR3 DNA: TGTGCCAGCAGTTACTCGACAGGGGGCTTGAATACGCAGTATTTT; D gene: TRBD1; V gene: TRBV6-6; J gene: TRBJ2-3; clone size: many
CDR3 protein: CASSPRDSISYEQYF; CDR3 DNA: TGTGCCAGCAGCCCACGGGACTCAATCTCCTACGAGCAGTACTTC; D gene: .; V gene: TRBV3-1; J gene: TRBJ2-7; clone size: many
CDR3 protein: CASRPGPITDTQYF; CDR3 DNA: TGTGCCAGCAGACCGGGACCGATCACAGATACGCAGTATTTT; D gene: .; V gene: TRBV5-4; J gene: TRBJ2-3; clone size: many
CDR3 protein: CASSTGGGQTQYF; CDR3 DNA: TGTGCCAGCAGCACTGGGGGGGGGCAGACCCAGTACTTC; D gene: .; V gene: TRBV19; J gene: TRBJ2-5; clone size: many
CDR3 protein: CASSQEWSSGTSGYTDTQYF; CDR3 DNA: TGTGCCAGCAGCCAAGAGTGGTCGTCCGGGACTAGCGGCTACACAGATACGCAGTATTTT; D gene: TRBD2; V gene: TRBV14; J gene: TRBJ2-3; clone size: few
CDR3 protein: CSVESTAPQETQYF; CDR3 DNA: TGCAGCGTTGAGTCGACAGCGCCTCAAGAGACCCAGTACTTC; D gene: .; V gene: TRBV29-1; J gene: TRBJ2-5; clone size: few
CDR3 protein: CASRISSGGAYNEQFF; CDR3 DNA: TGTGCCAGCAGGATCTCTAGCGGGGGGGCCTACAATGAGCAGTTCTTC; D gene: TRBD2; V gene: TRBV12-3/TRBV12-4; J gene: TRBJ2-1; clone size: .
CDR3 protein: CASSLSGTGDLLGYTF; CDR3 DNA: TGTGCCAGCAGTTTGTCCGGGACAGGGGATCTGCTTGGCTACACCTTC; D gene: TRBD1; V gene: TRBV2; J gene: TRBJ1-2; clone size: .
CDR3 protein: CASSPMTGQRHTEAFF; CDR3 DNA: TGTGCCAGCAGCCCCATGACAGGACAGAGACACACTGAAGCTTTCTTT; D gene: .; V gene: TRBV3-1; J gene: TRBJ1-1; clone size: many
CDR3 protein: CSARGDEAFF; CDR3 DNA: TGCAGTGCTAGAGGGGATGAAGCTTTCTTT; D gene: .; V gene: TRBV20-1; J gene: TRBJ1-1; clone size: many
CDR3 protein: CASSLGGLAETYQETQYF; CDR3 DNA: TGTGCCAGCAGCTTGGGGGGACTAGCGGAGACGTACCAAGAGACCCAGTACTTC; D gene: TRBD2; V gene: TRBV5-4; J gene: TRBJ2-5; clone size: .
CDR3 protein: CSVVTAYEQYF; CDR3 DNA: TGCAGCGTTGTGACAGCCTACGAGCAGTACTTC; D gene: .; V gene: TRBV29-1; J gene: TRBJ2-7; clone size: .
CDR3 protein: CASSAYAGGADSPLHF; CDR3 DNA: TGTGCCAGCAGCGCCTATGCAGGGGGCGCGGATTCACCCCTCCACTTT; D gene: TRBD1; V gene: TRBV3-1; J gene: TRBJ1-6; clone size: many
CDR3 protein: CASSLWEYQPQHF; CDR3 DNA: TGTGCCAGCAGCTTGTGGGAGTATCAGCCCCAGCATTTT; D gene: .; V gene: TRBV7-2; J gene: TRBJ1-5; clone size: many
CDR3 protein: CASSVRPHGSGETQYF; CDR3 DNA: TGTGCCAGCAGCGTACGCCCCCACGGGTCGGGGGAGACCCAGTACTTC; D gene: .; V gene: TRBV9; J gene: TRBJ2-5; clone size: many
CDR3 protein: CASSGGDSFQETQYF; CDR3 DNA: TGCGCCAGCAGCGGGGGGGACAGCTTCCAAGAGACCCAGTACTTC; D gene: .; V gene: TRBV5-1; J gene: TRBJ2-5; clone size: many
CDR3 protein: CASSPWETEAFF; CDR3 DNA: TGTGCCAGCTCACCATGGGAAACTGAAGCTTTCTTT; D gene: .; V gene: TRBV18; J gene: TRBJ1-1; clone size: many
CDR3 protein: CASSYSTGTKTYEQYF; CDR3 DNA: TGTGCCAGCAGCTACTCGACCGGGACTAAGACCTACGAGCAGTACTTC; D gene: TRBD2; V gene: TRBV9; J gene: TRBJ2-7; clone size: .
CDR3 protein: CASRRGGPGEQYF; CDR3 DNA: TGTGCCAGCAGGCGGGGAGGGCCCGGCGAGCAGTACTTC; D gene: TRBD2; V gene: TRBV28; J gene: TRBJ2-7; clone size: few
CDR3 protein: CASSYIRASGSRDTQYF; CDR3 DNA: TGTGCCAGCAGTTACATACGGGCTAGCGGGAGTAGGGATACGCAGTATTTT; D gene: TRBD2; V gene: TRBV6-5; J gene: TRBJ2-3; clone size: .
CDR3 protein: CSARPLDNSYEQYF; CDR3 DNA: TGCAGTGCTAGGCCCCTAGATAACTCCTACGAGCAGTACTTC; D gene: .; V gene: TRBV20-1; J gene: TRBJ2-7; clone size: .
CDR3 protein: CASSLDRGLGPAEAFF; CDR3 DNA: TGTGCCAGCAGCTTAGACAGGGGATTGGGCCCCGCTGAAGCTTTCTTT; D gene: TRBD1; V gene: TRBV7-8; J gene: TRBJ1-1; clone size: .
CDR3 protein: CASSPNKGSEKLFF; CDR3 DNA: TGTGCCAGCAGCCCGAATAAGGGGAGTGAAAAACTGTTTTTT; D gene: .; V gene: TRBV11-2; J gene: TRBJ1-4; clone size: many
CDR3 protein: CASGRDPYNEQFF; CDR3 DNA: TGTGCCAGCGGACGGGACCCCTACAATGAGCAGTTCTTC; D gene: .; V gene: TRBV7-6; J gene: TRBJ2-1; clone size: many
CDR3 protein: CASSFSRVWETQYF; CDR3 DNA: TGTGCCAGCAGTTTTTCGCGAGTCTGGGAGACCCAGTACTTC; D gene: .; V gene: TRBV12-3/TRBV12-4; J gene: TRBJ2-5; clone size: .
CDR3 protein: CASSRDSQEAQYF; CDR3 DNA: TGTGCCAGCAGTAGGGACAGTCAAGAGGCCCAGTACTTC; D gene: TRBD1; V gene: TRBV2; J gene: TRBJ2-5; clone size: many
CDR3 protein: CSGTKLGQGTYEQYF; CDR3 DNA: TGCAGTGGGACCAAGTTAGGACAGGGCACCTACGAGCAGTACTTC; D gene: TRBD1; V gene: TRBV20-1; J gene: TRBJ2-7; clone size: few
CDR3 protein: CASSYGLTGKNTEAFF; CDR3 DNA: TGTGCCAGCAGTTACGGCTTGACAGGAAAGAACACTGAAGCTTTCTTT; D gene: .; V gene: TRBV9; J gene: TRBJ1-1; clone size: few
CDR3 protein: CASSLRLAGGREQYF; CDR3 DNA: TGTGCCAGCAGCCTCAGACTAGCGGGAGGCCGGGAGCAGTACTTC; D gene: TRBD2; V gene: TRBV3-1; J gene: TRBJ2-7; clone size: .
CDR3 protein: CASSPRSRAYEQYF; CDR3 DNA: TGTGCCAGCTCACCACGAAGTAGGGCCTACGAGCAGTACTTC; D gene: .; V gene: TRBV18; J gene: TRBJ2-7; clone size: many
CDR3 protein: CASSYAGSANEQFF; CDR3 DNA: TGTGCCAGCAGCTACGCGGGGTCGGCCAATGAGCAGTTCTTC; D gene: .; V gene: TRBV7-2; J gene: TRBJ2-1; clone size: many
CDR3 protein: CATSDPDSHNEQFF; CDR3 DNA: TGTGCCACCAGTGACCCGGACTCTCACAATGAGCAGTTCTTC; D gene: .; V gene: TRBV24-1; J gene: TRBJ2-1; clone size: .
CDR3 protein: CASSFPPGLAGGASTDTQYF; CDR3 DNA: TGTGCCAGCAGTTTCCCCCCTGGACTAGCGGGAGGCGCTAGCACAGATACGCAGTATTTT; D gene: TRBD2; V gene: TRBV28; J gene: TRBJ2-3; clone size: many
CDR3 protein: CASSYQDTGELFF; CDR3 DNA: TGTGCCAGCAGTTACCAAGACACCGGGGAGCTGTTTTTT; D gene: .; V gene: TRBV6-5; J gene: TRBJ2-2; clone size: many
CDR3 protein: CASSISGTGLETQYF; CDR3 DNA: TGCGCCAGCAGCATATCTGGGACAGGCCTAGAGACCCAGTACTTC; D gene: TRBD1; V gene: TRBV5-1; J gene: TRBJ2-5; clone size: many
CDR3 protein: CASSWSGGRSLNTGELFF; CDR3 DNA: TGTGCCAGCAGTTGGTCAGGGGGCCGATCCCTGAACACCGGGGAGCTATTTTTT; D gene: TRBD1; V gene: TRBV27; J gene: TRBJ2-2; clone size: .
CDR3 protein: CASSYTADSNTEAFF; CDR3 DNA: TGTGCCAGCAGTTACACCGCGGACAGCAACACTGAAGCTTTCTTT; D gene: .; V gene: TRBV6-9; J gene: TRBJ1-1; clone size: many
CDR3 protein: CAGSLSSGNTGELFF; CDR3 DNA: TGCGCCGGCAGCTTATCTAGCGGAAACACCGGGGAGCTGTTTTTT; D gene: TRBD2; V gene: TRBV5-5; J gene: TRBJ2-2; clone size: .
CDR3 protein: CASTEGRELNTEAFF; CDR3 DNA: TGTGCCAGTACCGAGGGGAGGGAACTCAACACTGAAGCTTTCTTT; D gene: .; V gene: TRBV19; J gene: TRBJ1-1; clone size: .